The 30 T cell receptor beta chains given below trace back to one sample, sequenced in a study of shared clonotypes between healthy human individuals. TCRdb's table, derived via immunoSEQ multiplex PCR, lists solely in-frame clones and lacks some. The data contain approximately 2,000,000 clones, 92% of them seen just once; the ten biggest clones take up 0.37%. Sequenced input: naive CD4+ T cells from PBMCs. Regarding subset: CD45RA+ positively selected. The receptors derive from a man younger than 30 in good health. Some clones in this sample may be carry-over from other donors' samples.

The CDR3 nucleotides read TGTGCCAGCAGCCCGACAGTATACGAGCAGTACTTC. Residues: CASSPTVYEQYF. V is TRBV7-9 and J is TRBJ2-7; D possibly corresponds to TRBD1 (5 bases). Germline values: CDR1 SEHNR, CDR2 FQNEAQ (reference sequence). The CDR3 covers 12 residues. Trimming stripped 5 bases from V and 4 bases from J, with 9 bases between.

The chain is built from TRBV28 and TRBJ2-7; no firm D call. Germline CDR1 reads MDHEN; CDR2 reads SYDVKM. V was cut by 1 base and J by 0 bases, with 7 bases left in between. There are 14 residues in the CDR3. The CDR3 region has the DNA TGTGCCAGCAGTTTATACGGTAGCTCCTACGAGCAGTACTTC. Protein product: CASSLYGSSYEQYF.

A single count supports this clone. The chain couples TRBV5-1 to TRBJ1-1; D is undetermined. The germline V gene encodes CDR1 SGHRS and CDR2 YFSETQ. The V end was cut by 7 bases, the J end by 4 bases, with 17 bases between. The CDR3 sequence is 14 residues long. Written as DNA, the CDR3 is TGCGCCAGCTACAAAGGGAGCGAGGGCACTGAAGCTTTCTTT. Amino acid sequence: CASYKGSEGTEAFF. The whole variable domain, filled in from reference TRBV5-1 and TRBJ1-1, reads KAGVTQTPRYLIKTRGQQVTLSCSPISGHRSVSWYQQTPGQGLQFLFEYFSETQRNKGNFPGRFSGRQFSNSRSEMNVSTLELGDSALYLCASYKGSEGTEAFFGQGTRLTVV.

The chain is built from TRBV28 and TRBJ2-7, with D possibly being TRBD2 (6 bases). Trimming cost V 5 bases and J 3 bases, with 20 bases left between them. Germline V lookup: CDR1 MDHEN, CDR2 SYDVKM. This CDR3 is built from 16 residues. This CDR3 is CASSPPAGRGYYEQYF. CDR3 DNA sequence: TGTGCCAGCAGTCCCCCGGCGGGGCGCGGATACTACGAGCAGTACTTC. The full variable domain, completed using reference TRBV28 and TRBJ2-7, is DVKVTQSSRYLVKRTGEKVFLECVQDMDHENMFWYRQDPGLGLRLIYFSYDVKMKEKGDIPEGYSVSREKKERFSLILESASTNQTSMYLCASSPPAGRGYYEQYFGPGTRLTVT.

The chain is built from TRBV6-6 and TRBJ1-3; no reliable D call. V shed 10 bases and J shed 0 bases, with 4 bases lying between them. This CDR3 comprises 11 residues. Germline loops: CDR1 MNHNY, CDR2 SVGAGI (reference sequence). CDR3 bases: TGTGCCACGGACTCTGGAAACACCATATATTTT. Its protein is CATDSGNTIYF.

The J gene is TRBJ2-2, the V gene TRBV6-6; D is tentatively TRBD1 or TRBD2 (7 bases each). V was shortened by 5 bases and J by 4 bases, with 14 bases between the two germline ends. Germline V gene sequence: CDR1 MNHNY, CDR2 SVGAGI (reference sequence). CDR3 length equals 15 residues. CDR3 in amino acids: CASSPGGGRTGELFF. CDR3 nucleotides: TGTGCCAGCAGTCCAGGGGGGGGCCGCACCGGGGAGCTGTTTTTT.

J is TRBJ2-1 and V is TRBV6-5; 10 bases match TRBD2. Germline lookup yields CDR1 MNHEY and CDR2 SVGAGI. The CDR3 consists of 16 residues. With V trimmed by 2 bases and J by 5 bases, 6 bases remained unmatched. The DNA of the CDR3 is TGTGCCAGCAGTTACCGATGGACTAGCGGCGACAATGAGCAGTTCTTC. Amino acid sequence: CASSYRWTSGDNEQFF.

Only one count was recorded for this clone. The chain couples TRBV6-1 to TRBJ1-4; D remains ambiguous. Trimming removed 5 bases from V and 5 bases from J, with 15 bases in between. The germline V gene has CDR1 MNHNS and CDR2 SASEGT. The CDR3 runs to 15 residues. In DNA form, the CDR3 reads TGTGCCAGCAGTCCGAGCCCCTACCCGAATGAAAAACTGTTTTTT. This sequence encodes CASSPSPYPNEKLFF.

This sequence joins TRBV5-1 and TRBJ1-2; D uncertain. With 0 bases removed from V and 1 base from J, the gap between germline ends came to 13 bases. CDR1 is SGHRS, CDR2 YFSETQ, per germline. The CDR3 is 16 amino acids. DNA for the CDR3: TGCGCCAGCAGCTTGGCGTCCCCCGCAGTTAACTATGGCTACACCTTC. This sequence encodes CASSLASPAVNYGYTF.

The chain joins TRBV7-9 to TRBJ1-4; D is ambiguous. From germline, CDR1 is SEHNR and CDR2 FQNEAQ (reference sequence). V gave up 1 base and J gave up 8 bases, with 17 bases separating them. CDR3 length equals 16 residues. The CDR3 region is CASSLVTGPRNEKLFF. CDR3 bases: TGTGCCAGCAGCTTAGTTACCGGGCCTCGGAACGAAAAACTGTTTTTT. Supplemented by reference TRBV7-9 and TRBJ1-4, the full variable domain reads DTGVSQNPRHKITKRGQNVTFRCDPISEHNRLYWYRQTLGQGPEFLTYFQNEAQLEKSRLLSDRFSAERPKGSFSTLEIQRTEQGDSAMYLCASSLVTGPRNEKLFFGSGTQLSVL.

This chain connects TRBV30 to TRBJ2-7; a weak D match, TRBD2 (6 bases). The ends were cut back, 5 bases at V and 3 bases at J, with 14 bases in the middle. The CDR3 spans 13 residues. Germline V gene sequence: CDR1 GTSNPN, CDR2 SVGIG (reference sequence). CDR3 bases: TGTGCCTGGGCTCCCGGGACTTACTACGAGCAGTACTTC. Its protein product is CAWAPGTYYEQYF. Full variable domain (missing parts from reference TRBV30 and TRBJ2-7): SQTIHQWPATLVQPVGSPLSLECTVEGTSNPNLYWYRQAAGRGLQLLFYSVGIGQISSEVPQNLSASRPQDRQFILSSKKLLLSDSGFYLCAWAPGTYYEQYFGPGTRLTVT.

This rearrangement joins TRBV9 to TRBJ2-2, with D possibly TRBD2 on 6 matching bases. The CDR3 is 15 residues long. Trimming removed 4 bases at V and 8 bases at J, with 18 bases between. Germline V gives CDR1 SGDLS, CDR2 YYNGEE. CDR3 sequence: CASSPTTGGTGELFF. The CDR3, as DNA: TGTGCCAGCAGCCCCACGACTGGCGGGACTGGGGAGCTGTTTTTT.

This chain connects TRBV30 to TRBJ1-3; 7 nucleotides match TRBD1. This CDR3 has 14 residues. Trimming at V came to 0 bases and at J to 6 bases, leaving 5 bases not matched to a gene. CDR1 and CDR2 (germline): GTSNPN, SVGIG (reference sequence). The CDR3: CAWSVQGGINTIYF. The CDR3 nucleotides are TGTGCCTGGAGTGTGCAGGGGGGTATAAACACCATATATTTT.

Note on this clone: Other DNA sequences in the same sample also yield this CDR3. This chain joins TRBV7-3 and TRBJ2-1, with 11 bases that match TRBD2. CDR3 length: 15 residues. Trimming took 5 bases from V and 4 from J; bases not matched to a gene: 4. Germline values: CDR1 SGHTA, CDR2 FQGTGA. The CDR3 loop is CASSPTSGGYNEQFF. CDR3 nucleotide sequence: TGTGCCAGCAGCCCAACTAGCGGGGGTTACAATGAGCAGTTCTTC.

The table lists this clone with a count of one. This chain uses TRBV7-9 with TRBJ2-2, with a tentative D call TRBD2 (6 bases). The CDR3 is 16 amino acids. The germline gives CDR1 SEHNR, CDR2 FQNEAQ (reference sequence). With 1 base removed from V and 6 bases from J, the gap between germline ends came to 15 bases. Here the CDR3 reads CASSLVPGVDAGELFF. The CDR3 coding sequence is TGTGCCAGCAGCTTAGTTCCGGGAGTGGACGCCGGGGAGCTGTTTTTT. Based on the CDR3 plus reference TRBV7-9 and TRBJ2-2, the full variable domain is DTGVSQNPRHKITKRGQNVTFRCDPISEHNRLYWYRQTLGQGPEFLTYFQNEAQLEKSRLLSDRFSAERPKGSFSTLEIQRTEQGDSAMYLCASSLVPGVDAGELFFGEGSRLTVL.

This clone occurred a few times. The rearrangement links TRBV6-1 to TRBJ1-1; no definite D call. V gave up 2 bases and J gave up 11 bases, with 6 bases separating them. Germline CDR1 MNHNS, CDR2 SASEGT. This CDR3 is built from 10 residues. CDR3 sequence: CASSERRAFF. CDR3 in DNA: TGTGCCAGCAGTGAAAGGAGGGCTTTCTTT.

V gene TRBV7-9 combines with J gene TRBJ2-2, with D uncertain. The CDR3 runs 13 residues. Germline values: CDR1 SEHNR, CDR2 FQNEAQ (reference sequence). Trimming stripped 5 bases from V and 6 bases from J, with 10 bases between. CDR3 DNA sequence: TGTGCCAGCAGCCCGGCCGGACCCGGGGAGCTGTTTTTT. It encodes CASSPAGPGELFF.

The V gene is TRBV10-3, the J gene TRBJ2-7, with D perhaps matching TRBD2 (5 bases). Germline V gene sequence: CDR1 ENHRY, CDR2 SYGVKD. The CDR3 runs to 14 residues. Between the trimmed V and J ends, which lost 4 bases and 2 bases, there was a span of 12 bases. CDR3 coding DNA: TGTGCCATCAGTGCGACGGACTTGGCCTACGAGCAGTACTTC. It is translated as CAISATDLAYEQYF.

This rearrangement joins TRBV5-1 to TRBJ2-2, with 11 bases aligning to TRBD2. V lost 4 bases to trimming and J lost 4 bases; unmatched junction nucleotides: 3. This CDR3 is built from 15 residues. Germline CDR1 and CDR2: SGHRS and YFSETQ. As DNA, the CDR3 is TGCGCCAGCAGCCTACTAGCGGGAGCCACCGGGGAGCTGTTTTTT. It yields the protein CASSLLAGATGELFF.

V usage is TRBV4-2 and J usage is TRBJ2-1; 8 bases line up with TRBD2. Germline CDR1 reads LGHNA; CDR2 reads YNFKEQ. This CDR3 has 15 residues. V lost 4 bases, J lost 8 bases, and 10 bases stayed unmatched. CDR3 in amino acids: CASSPRSGSTYEQFF. In nucleotides, the CDR3 is TGTGCCAGCAGCCCAAGGAGCGGGAGTACGTATGAGCAGTTCTTC.

This chain links TRBV7-3 with TRBJ2-1; weak D call: TRBD1 (5 bases). Trimming removed 4 bases at V and 8 bases at J, with 12 bases between. CDR3 length: 13 amino acids. In germline, CDR1 is SGHTA, CDR2 FQGTGA. CDR3 in DNA: TGTGCCAGCAGCTATACAGGTTCGGATGAGCAGTTCTTC. It specifies CASSYTGSDEQFF.

The chain links TRBV9 to TRBJ2-2; tentative D call: TRBD2 (7 bases). The V gene lost 3 bases and the J gene lost 5 bases, with 20 bases spanning the gap. Germline CDR1 is SGDLS and CDR2 is YYNGEE. This CDR3 is 17 amino acids long. CDR3 bases: TGTGCCAGCAGCGGTCAGTTTAAGCGGGACAAGACCGGGGAGCTGTTTTTT. Its protein is CASSGQFKRDKTGELFF.

About this clone itself: The sample carries other DNA sequences with the same CDR3. The gene calls are TRBV7-2 and TRBJ2-7, with 7 bases lining up with TRBD2. Germline values: CDR1 SGHTA, CDR2 FQGNSA. V trimming: 0 bases; J trimming: 3 bases; junction bases outside the gene matches: 2. This CDR3 is 14 amino acids long. The CDR3 coding sequence is TGTGCCAGCAGCTTAGCTCTAGCGGTCTACGAGCAGTACTTC. This sequence encodes CASSLALAVYEQYF. The entire variable domain, with the rest obtained from reference TRBV7-2 and TRBJ2-7, is as follows: GAGVSQSPSNKVTEKGKDVELRCDPISGHTALYWYRQSLGQGLEFLIYFQGNSAPDKSGLPSDRFSAERTGGSVSTLTIQRTQQEDSAVYLCASSLALAVYEQYFGPGTRLTVT.

The chain couples TRBV5-4 to TRBJ2-1; TRBD1 agrees at 9 bases. This CDR3 spans 15 amino acids. The J segment lost 6 bases and the V segment lost 4 bases, leaving 8 bases of the junction unmatched. Germline V gives CDR1 SGHNT, CDR2 YYREEE (reference sequence). The CDR3 DNA is TGTGCCAGCAGCACACAACAGACAGGGGGCAATGAGCAGTTCTTC. Translating gives CASSTQQTGGNEQFF.

This clone has only one observation. The DNA for the CDR3 is TGTGCCACCCAGATTCATAGCTCCTACGAGCAGTACTTC. Its protein is CATQIHSSYEQYF. This chain connects TRBV6-1 to TRBJ2-7; D is undetermined. CDR1 and CDR2 (germline): MNHNS, SASEGT. The CDR3 runs to 13 residues. Deletions cut 10 bases from V and 0 bases from J, with 13 bases between.

Comments on this clone: The same CDR3 arises from other DNA sequences in this sample as well. The chain links TRBV30 to TRBJ2-7, with 8 bases matching TRBD1. The CDR3 spans 16 residues. Germline V gene lookup returns CDR1 GTSNPN and CDR2 SVGIG (reference sequence). The V and J ends lost 0 bases and 0 bases, in that order; junction bases with no gene match: 7. CDR3 in amino acids: CAWSVSWTGSSYEQYF. The CDR3 DNA follows: TGTGCCTGGAGTGTAAGTTGGACAGGGAGCTCCTACGAGCAGTACTTC. The complete variable domain, with remaining parts taken from reference TRBV30 and TRBJ2-7, reads SQTIHQWPATLVQPVGSPLSLECTVEGTSNPNLYWYRQAAGRGLQLLFYSVGIGQISSEVPQNLSASRPQDRQFILSSKKLLLSDSGFYLCAWSVSWTGSSYEQYFGPGTRLTVT.

With respect to this clone: Other nucleotide sequences from this sample produce the same CDR3. The chain has TRBV18 and TRBJ2-1, with 9 positions matching TRBD1. V trimming: 3 bases; J trimming: 3 bases; junction bases outside the gene matches: 3. Germline CDR1 reads KGHSH; CDR2 reads LQKENI. The CDR3 sequence is 15 residues long. The CDR3 DNA sequence: TGTGCCAGCTCACCCGGGACAGGGCTCTACAATGAGCAGTTCTTC. This gives the protein CASSPGTGLYNEQFF.

This clone was seen a handful of times. The chain couples TRBV30 to TRBJ1-1; D gene unclear. The CDR3 extends over 12 amino acids. V gave up 0 bases and J gave up 0 bases, with 2 bases separating them. CDR1 is GTSNPN, CDR2 SVGIG, per germline (reference sequence). CDR3 in amino acids: CAWSVVNTEAFF. CDR3 coding DNA: TGTGCCTGGAGTGTAGTGAACACTGAAGCTTTCTTT.

This clone was observed once. The chain uses TRBV5-1 and TRBJ1-1; D may be TRBD1 (6 bases). This CDR3 region has 14 residues. Germline V CDR1 and CDR2: SGHRS, YFSETQ. V was trimmed by 10 bases and J by 0 bases, leaving 16 bases between them. The CDR3 nucleotides are TGCGCCGGGGAGGGGGTCCCCTTGAACACTGAAGCTTTCTTT. Translation gives CAGEGVPLNTEAFF.

On this clone itself: Other DNA sequences in the same sample also yield this CDR3. The V call is TRBV28, the J call TRBJ2-1; no reliable D call. The CDR3 loop spans 11 amino acids. Germline loops: CDR1 MDHEN, CDR2 SYDVKM. Trimming took off 2 bases at V and 8 bases at J, with 4 bases between the two ends. DNA for the CDR3: TGTGCCAGCAGTTTAGCAGATGAGCAGTTCTTC. Residues: CASSLADEQFF.